This T cell receptor (beta chain) was captured by sequencing in a study of cytomegalovirus exposure and HLA in healthy donors. The PCR contained 60 Vbeta and 13 Jbeta primers. Authors' analysis steps: Tens of millions of unique TCR beta chains, some 10 million of them shared, were counted by a later analysis. Libraries were prepared by immunoSEQ multiplex PCR; TCRdb keeps only in-frame clonotypes and omits some of them. V and J calls and clone size are those listed in that table; D and trimming were worked out from the DNA. The repertoire consists of around 94,000 clones, with over 60% occurring once and the leading ten covering 4.5% to 5.5%. CDR1 and CDR2 from the germline V gene are MNHEY and SMNVEV (reference sequence). Trimming took 8 bases from V and 9 from J, leaving 17 bases between them. The CDR3 is 13 residues long.

This chain joins TRBV27 and TRBJ2-1; D is undetermined. This TCR derives from a woman between 35 and 50 years old in good health and CMV-seropositive. What was sequenced was PBMCs. The CDR3 nucleotides are TGTGCCAGCTGGCGGAATGCGGTCAGTGAGCAGTTCTTC. Protein: CASWRNAVSEQFF.